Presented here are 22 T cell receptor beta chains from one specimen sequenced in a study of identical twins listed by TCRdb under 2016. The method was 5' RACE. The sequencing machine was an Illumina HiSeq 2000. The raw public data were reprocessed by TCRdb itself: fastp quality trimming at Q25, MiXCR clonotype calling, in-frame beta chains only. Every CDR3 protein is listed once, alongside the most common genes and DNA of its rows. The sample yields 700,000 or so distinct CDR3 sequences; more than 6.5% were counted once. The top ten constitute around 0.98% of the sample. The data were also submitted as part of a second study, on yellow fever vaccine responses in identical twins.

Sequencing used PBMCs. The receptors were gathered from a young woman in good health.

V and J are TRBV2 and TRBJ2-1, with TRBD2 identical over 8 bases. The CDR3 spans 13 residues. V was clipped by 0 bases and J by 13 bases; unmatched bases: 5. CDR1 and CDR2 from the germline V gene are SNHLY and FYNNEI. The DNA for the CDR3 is TGTGCCAGCAGTGAAGCGGTAGCGGGGACCCAGTTCTTC. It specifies CASSEAVAGTQFF.

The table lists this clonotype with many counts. CDR3 protein: CASSPGLGPYEQYF. In DNA form, the CDR3 reads TGCGCCAGCAGTCCGGGACTAGGGCCCTACGAGCAGTACTTC. The chain couples TRBV4-3 to TRBJ2-7, with 8 bases that match TRBD2. The germline CDR1 and CDR2 sequences are LGHNA and YSLEER. This CDR3 region has 14 residues. V trimming: 6 bases; J trimming: 2 bases; junction bases outside the gene matches: 6.

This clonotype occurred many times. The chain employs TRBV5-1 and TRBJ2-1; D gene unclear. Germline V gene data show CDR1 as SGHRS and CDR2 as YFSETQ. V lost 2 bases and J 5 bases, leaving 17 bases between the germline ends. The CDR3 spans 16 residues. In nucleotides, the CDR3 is TGCGCCAGCAGCTTATTAGCCTATCCCACGGACAATGAGCAGTTCTTC. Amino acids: CASSLLAYPTDNEQFF.

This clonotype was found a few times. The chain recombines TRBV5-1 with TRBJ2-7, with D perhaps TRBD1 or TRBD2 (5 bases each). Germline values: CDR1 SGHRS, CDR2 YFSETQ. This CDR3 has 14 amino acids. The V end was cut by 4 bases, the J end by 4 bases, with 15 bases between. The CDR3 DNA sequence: TGCGCCAGCAGCCAACCTACGGGGACGTACGAGCAGTACTTC. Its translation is CASSQPTGTYEQYF.

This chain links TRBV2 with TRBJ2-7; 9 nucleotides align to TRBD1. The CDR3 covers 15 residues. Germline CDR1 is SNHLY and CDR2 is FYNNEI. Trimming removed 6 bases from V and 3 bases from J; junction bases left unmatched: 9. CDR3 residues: CASSEGRDRVYEQYF. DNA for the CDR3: TGTGCCAGCAGCGAGGGCCGGGACAGGGTCTACGAGCAGTACTTC.

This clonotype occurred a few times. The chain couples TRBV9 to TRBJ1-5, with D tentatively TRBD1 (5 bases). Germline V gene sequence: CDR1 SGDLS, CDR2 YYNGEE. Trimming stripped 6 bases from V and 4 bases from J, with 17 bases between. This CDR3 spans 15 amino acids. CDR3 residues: CASTTGPDENQPQHF. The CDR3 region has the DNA TGTGCCAGCACCACGGGGCCAGACGAAAATCAGCCCCAGCATTTT.

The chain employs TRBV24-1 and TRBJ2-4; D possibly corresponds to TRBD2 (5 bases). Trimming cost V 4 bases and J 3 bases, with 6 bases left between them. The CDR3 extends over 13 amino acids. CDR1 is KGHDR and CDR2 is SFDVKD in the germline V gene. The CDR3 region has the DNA TGTGCCACCAGTGAGGAGGACAAAAACATTCAGTACTTC. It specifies CATSEEDKNIQYF.

CDR3 loop: CASSPSFDPFYEQYF. CDR3 coding DNA: TGTGCCAGCAGTCCCAGTTTCGACCCCTTTTACGAGCAGTACTTC. This chain uses TRBV6-1 with TRBJ2-7; no firm D call. This CDR3 contains 15 residues. In germline, CDR1 is MNHNS, CDR2 SASEGT. The V end was cut by 5 bases, the J end by 4 bases, with 18 bases between.

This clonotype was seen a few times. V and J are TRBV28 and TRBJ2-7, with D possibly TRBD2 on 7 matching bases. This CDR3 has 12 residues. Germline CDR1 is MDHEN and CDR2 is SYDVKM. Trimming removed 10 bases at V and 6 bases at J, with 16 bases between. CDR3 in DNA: TGTGCCACCTTGGGGGGGCTGGGCGAGCAGTACTTC. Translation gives CATLGGLGEQYF.

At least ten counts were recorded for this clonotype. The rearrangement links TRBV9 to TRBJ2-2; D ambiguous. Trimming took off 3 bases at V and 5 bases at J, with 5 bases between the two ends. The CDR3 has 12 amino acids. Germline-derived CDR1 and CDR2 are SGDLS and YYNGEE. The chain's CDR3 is CASSGSTGELFF. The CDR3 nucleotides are TGTGCCAGCAGCGGAAGTACCGGGGAGCTGTTTTTT.

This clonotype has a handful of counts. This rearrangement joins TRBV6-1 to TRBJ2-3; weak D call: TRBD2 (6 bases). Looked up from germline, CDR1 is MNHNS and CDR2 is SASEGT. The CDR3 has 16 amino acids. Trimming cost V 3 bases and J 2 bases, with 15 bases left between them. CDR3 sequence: CASSDWERALTDTQYF. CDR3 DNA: TGTGCCAGCAGTGATTGGGAGCGGGCCCTCACAGATACGCAGTATTTT.

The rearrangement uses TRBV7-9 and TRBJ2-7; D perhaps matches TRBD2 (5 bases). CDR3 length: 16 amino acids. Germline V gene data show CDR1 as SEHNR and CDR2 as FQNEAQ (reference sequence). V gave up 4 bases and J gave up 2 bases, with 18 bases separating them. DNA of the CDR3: TGTGCCAGCAGCTCTCAAAGGGCGGAGGAGCCCTACGAGCAGTACTTC. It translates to CASSSQRAEEPYEQYF.

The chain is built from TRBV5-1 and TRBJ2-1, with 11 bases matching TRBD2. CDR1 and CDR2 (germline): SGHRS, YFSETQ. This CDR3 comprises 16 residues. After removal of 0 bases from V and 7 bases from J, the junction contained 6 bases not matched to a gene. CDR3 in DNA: TGCGCCAGCAGCTTGGTTACTAGCGGGAGCTTTAATGAGCAGTTCTTC. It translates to CASSLVTSGSFNEQFF.

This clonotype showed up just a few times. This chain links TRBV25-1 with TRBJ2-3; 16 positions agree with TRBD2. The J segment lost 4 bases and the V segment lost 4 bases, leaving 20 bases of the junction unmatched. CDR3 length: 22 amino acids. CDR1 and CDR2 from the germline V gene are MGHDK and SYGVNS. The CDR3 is CASSVLAMISGTSGREADTQYF. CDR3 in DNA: TGTGCCAGCAGTGTACTGGCCATGATTTCCGGGACTAGCGGGAGGGAAGCAGATACGCAGTATTTT.

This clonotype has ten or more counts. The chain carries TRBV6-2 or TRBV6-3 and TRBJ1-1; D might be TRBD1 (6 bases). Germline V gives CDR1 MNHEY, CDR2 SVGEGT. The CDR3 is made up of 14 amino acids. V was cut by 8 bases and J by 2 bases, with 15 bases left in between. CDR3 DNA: TGTGCCAGCGGCCCCGGGACAAAAAACACTGAAGCTTTCTTT. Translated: CASGPGTKNTEAFF.

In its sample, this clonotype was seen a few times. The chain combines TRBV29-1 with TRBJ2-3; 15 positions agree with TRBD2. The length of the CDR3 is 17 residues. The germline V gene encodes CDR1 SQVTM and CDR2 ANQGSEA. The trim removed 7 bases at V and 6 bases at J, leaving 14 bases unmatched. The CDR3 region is CSAHHRGTSGGPDTQYF. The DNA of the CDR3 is TGCAGCGCCCACCACCGCGGGACTAGCGGGGGGCCGGATACGCAGTATTTT.

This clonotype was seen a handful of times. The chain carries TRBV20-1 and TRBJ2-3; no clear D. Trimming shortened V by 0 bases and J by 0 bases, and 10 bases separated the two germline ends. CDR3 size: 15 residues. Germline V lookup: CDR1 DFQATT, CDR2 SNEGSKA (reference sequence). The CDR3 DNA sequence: TGCAGTGCTAGAGATCCCGGGCTCAGCACAGATACGCAGTATTTT. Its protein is CSARDPGLSTDTQYF.

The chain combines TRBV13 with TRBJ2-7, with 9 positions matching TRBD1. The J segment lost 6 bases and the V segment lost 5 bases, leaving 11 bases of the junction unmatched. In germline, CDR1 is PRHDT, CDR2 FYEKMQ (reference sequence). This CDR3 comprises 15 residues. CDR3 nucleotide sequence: TGTGCCAGCAGCGGCTCGGGACAGGGTGGAGGCGAGCAGTACTTC. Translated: CASSGSGQGGGEQYF.

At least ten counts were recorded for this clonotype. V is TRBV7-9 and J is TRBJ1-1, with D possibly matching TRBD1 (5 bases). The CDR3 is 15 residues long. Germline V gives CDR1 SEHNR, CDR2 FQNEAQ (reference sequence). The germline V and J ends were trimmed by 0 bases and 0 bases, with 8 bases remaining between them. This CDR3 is CASSLAPGLNTEAFF. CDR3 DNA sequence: TGTGCCAGCAGCTTAGCGCCAGGGTTGAACACTGAAGCTTTCTTT. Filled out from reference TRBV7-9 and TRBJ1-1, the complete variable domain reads DTGVSQNPRHKITKRGQNVTFRCDPISEHNRLYWYRQTLGQGPEFLTYFQNEAQLEKSRLLSDRFSAERPKGSFSTLEIQRTEQGDSAMYLCASSLAPGLNTEAFFGQGTRLTVV.

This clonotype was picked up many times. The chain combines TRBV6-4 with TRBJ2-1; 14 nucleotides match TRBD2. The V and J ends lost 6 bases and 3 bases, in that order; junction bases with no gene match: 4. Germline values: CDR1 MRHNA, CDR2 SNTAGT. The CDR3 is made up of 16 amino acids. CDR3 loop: CASSGTSGGYYNEQFF. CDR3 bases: TGTGCCAGCAGCGGGACTAGCGGGGGTTACTACAATGAGCAGTTCTTC.

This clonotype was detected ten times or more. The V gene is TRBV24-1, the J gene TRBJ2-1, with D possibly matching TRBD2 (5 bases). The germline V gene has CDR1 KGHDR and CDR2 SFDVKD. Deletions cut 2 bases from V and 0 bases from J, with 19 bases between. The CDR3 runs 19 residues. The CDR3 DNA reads TGTGCCACCAGTGATTCGGGTGTGGATAGCGCGAGCTCCTACAATGAGCAGTTCTTC. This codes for CATSDSGVDSASSYNEQFF.

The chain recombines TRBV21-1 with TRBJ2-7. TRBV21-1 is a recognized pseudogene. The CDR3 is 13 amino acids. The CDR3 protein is CASSKALVDEQYF. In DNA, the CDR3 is TGTGCCAGCAGCAAAGCCTTAGTAGACGAGCAGTACTTC.